The TCR beta chain described here comes from a study of cytomegalovirus exposure and HLA in healthy donors. The PCR had 60 Vbeta and 13 Jbeta primers. Using immunoSEQ multiplex PCR, the repertoire was profiled, and TCRdb retains in-frame clones only, with some absent. The sample shows 200,000 or so clones, over 75% of them seen only once. Study results and caveats: Researchers counted around 150 TCR beta chains as cytomegalovirus-associated. Presence/absence analysis assumed near-uniform sequencing depth across donors. Many donors shared some public TCRs, even though most TCR sequences were rare.

In this sample, this clone turned up a few times. The antigen is unknown. Between the trimmed V and J ends, which lost 0 bases and 4 bases, there was a span of 22 bases. Germline CDR1 is SGHTA and CDR2 is FQGNSA. This CDR3 spans 19 amino acids. Sequencing used PBMCs. This chain uses TRBV7-2 with TRBJ2-1; tentative D call: TRBD2 (6 bases). This receptor was obtained from a man between 40 and 49 years old in good health and CMV-seropositive. DNA of the CDR3: TGTGCCAGCAGCTTAGCCCGTAGAGGGCCTCTGGGAGGTTACAATGAGCAGTTCTTC. Its protein product is CASSLARRGPLGGYNEQFF.